These T cell receptor beta chains were read from a single sample in a study of cytomegalovirus exposure and HLA in healthy donors. Sequencing used immunoSEQ multiplex PCR; TCRdb keeps in-frame clones, though not all of them. The top ten hold about 2.4% of the sample, which has about 150,000 clones, roughly 84% seen once. Sequenced sample: PBMCs. The receptors come from a man under 40 in good health and CMV-seropositive. CDR3s include the opening cysteine and the closing phenylalanine or tryptophan. A D gene is named only where the DNA matches it firmly. Clone size is shown for a subset of rows, as once, few, many or a class of expanded clone.

j_gene,d_gene,len,abundance,v_gene,CDR3nt,CDR3aa
TRBJ2-3,TRBD2,16,.,TRBV7-2,TGTGCCAGCAGCCTCTTAGCGGGACCCTTAATGGATACGCAGTATTTT,CASSLLAGPLMDTQYF
TRBJ2-1,TRBD2,17,.,TRBV27,TGTGCCAGCAGTCCCACCCCCCGCGGGAGCTCCTACAATGAGCAGTTCTTC,CASSPTPRGSSYNEQFF
TRBJ2-3,.,14,.,TRBV7-9,TGTGCCAGCAGCCAGGACTATCGCACAGATACGCAGTATTTT,CASSQDYRTDTQYF
TRBJ2-5,.,14,.,TRBV11-2,TGTGCCAGCAGCAACTCAGAGCGTCTAGAGACCCAGTACTTC,CASSNSERLETQYF
TRBJ1-3,TRBD1,14,.,TRBV7-2,TGTGCCAGCAGCCCAGGGGGGACAGGAAACACCATATATTTT,CASSPGGTGNTIYF
TRBJ1-1,.,15,.,TRBV21-1,TGTGCCAGCAGCAAACGCCGGGTTTTGAACACTGAAGCTTTCTTT,CASSKRRVLNTEAFF
TRBJ2-2,.,13,.,TRBV7-2,TGTGCCAGCAGCTTCACTTCGACCGGGGAGCTGTTTTTT,CASSFTSTGELFF
TRBJ2-7,.,14,.,TRBV7-9,TGTGCCAGCAGCTTAGGTCCAGGGACCTACGAGCAGTACTTC,CASSLGPGTYEQYF
TRBJ2-3,.,13,.,TRBV9,TGTGCCAGCAGCGAATCCCATTCCGATACGCAGTATTTT,CASSESHSDTQYF
TRBJ2-5,TRBD1,16,.,TRBV4-3,TGCGCCAGCAGCCAAGATGGGACAGGGGGCTTGGAGACCCAGTACTTC,CASSQDGTGGLETQYF
TRBJ2-2,TRBD2,17,.,TRBV5-1,TGCGCCAGCAGCCTTCATCCTAGCGGGGCCAAGTCCGGGGAGCTGTTTTTT,CASSLHPSGAKSGELFF
TRBJ2-5,.,13,.,TRBV7-9,TGTGCCAGCACCTCCCAGGGAGGAGAGACCCAGTACTTC,CASTSQGGETQYF
TRBJ2-1,.,14,once,TRBV7-9,TGTGCCAGCAGCCGCGGGACAGCTTATCATGAGCAGTTCTTC,CASSRGTAYHEQFF
TRBJ1-4,TRBD1,13,.,TRBV19,TGTGCCAGTCGGACAGGTATGGCTGAAAAACTGTTTTTT,CASRTGMAEKLFF
TRBJ1-5,.,15,.,TRBV19,TGTGCCAGTAGTTTTCGACAGGCTGGCAATCAGCCCCAGCATTTT,CASSFRQAGNQPQHF
TRBJ1-1,.,15,.,TRBV7-9,TGTGCCAGCAGCTTAGACCTGGGGCAGGGTGGTGAAGCTTTCTTT,CASSLDLGQGGEAFF
TRBJ2-7,TRBD1,13,.,TRBV2,TGTGCCAGCAATCCCCCGGACAGGTCCGAGCAGTACTTC,CASNPPDRSEQYF
TRBJ2-7,TRBD1,14,.,TRBV14,TGTGCCAGCAGTCCGGGACAGGGTTTGGGCGAGCAGTACTTC,CASSPGQGLGEQYF
TRBJ2-2,TRBD1,14,.,TRBV7-2,TGTGCCAGCAGCCGACAGGGCAACACCGGGGAGCTGTTTTTT,CASSRQGNTGELFF
TRBJ2-1,.,16,.,TRBV5-6,TGTGCCAGCAGCCTCCTCAGGGTACTCCACTACAATGAGCAGTTCTTC,CASSLLRVLHYNEQFF
TRBJ1-1,TRBD1,14,.,TRBV7-9,TGTGCCAGCAGCAACCGGGACAGGGAGACTGAAGCTTTCTTT,CASSNRDRETEAFF
TRBJ1-2,TRBD1,17,.,TRBV5-1,TGCGCCAGCAGCTCCTGGGACAGGTGGACTAAGAACTATGGCTACACCTTC,CASSSWDRWTKNYGYTF
TRBJ1-4,TRBD1,15,.,TRBV18,TGTGCCAGCTCACCAACGGACAGGGGCAATGAAAAACTGTTTTTT,CASSPTDRGNEKLFF